This TCR beta chain was sequenced for a study of T cells in Graves' hyperthyroidism and ophthalmopathy. Patients showing uncontrolled infection, other autoimmune disease, pregnancy or lactation were ineligible. This clonotype is categorized as medium-sized. Trimming stripped 6 bases from V and 0 bases from J, with 18 bases between. From germline, CDR1 is DFQATT and CDR2 SNEGSKA (reference sequence). The CDR3 consists of 16 residues. The investigators amplified TCR beta CDR3 regions from RNA transcripts. TCR CDR3 underwent first-round RT-PCR with the HTBI primer set. MiXCR, applied by TCRdb to the multiplex PCR reads, yields one record per CDR3 protein. The sample contains about 98,000 distinct CDR3 sequences, roughly 37% of which appear only once.

The sequenced material came from peripheral blood or thyroid tissue (not recorded which). V usage is TRBV20-1 and J usage is TRBJ1-5; no firm D call. This sequence was found in a woman between 25 and 40 years old with Graves' hyperthyroidism. The CDR3 sequence is CSAWSRELNSNQPQHF. The CDR3 DNA follows: TGCAGTGCCTGGAGCCGCGAGCTTAATAGCAATCAGCCCCAGCATTTT.